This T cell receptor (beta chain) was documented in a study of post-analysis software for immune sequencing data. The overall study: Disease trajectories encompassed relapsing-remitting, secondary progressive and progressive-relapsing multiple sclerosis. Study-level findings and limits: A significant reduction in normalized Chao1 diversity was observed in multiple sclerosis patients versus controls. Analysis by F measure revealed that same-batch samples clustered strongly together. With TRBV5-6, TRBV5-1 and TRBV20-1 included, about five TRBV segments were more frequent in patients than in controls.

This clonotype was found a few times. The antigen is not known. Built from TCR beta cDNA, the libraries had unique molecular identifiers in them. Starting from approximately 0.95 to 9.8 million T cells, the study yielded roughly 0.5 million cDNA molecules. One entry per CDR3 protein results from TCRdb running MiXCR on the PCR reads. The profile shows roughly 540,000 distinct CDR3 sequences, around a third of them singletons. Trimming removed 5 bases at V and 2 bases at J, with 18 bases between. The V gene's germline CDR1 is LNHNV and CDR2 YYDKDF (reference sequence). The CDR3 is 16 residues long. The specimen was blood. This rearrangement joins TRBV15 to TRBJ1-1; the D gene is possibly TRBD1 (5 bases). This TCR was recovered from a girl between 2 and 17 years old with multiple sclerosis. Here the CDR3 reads CATSGLPLGRNTEAFF. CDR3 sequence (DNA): TGTGCCACCAGCGGCCTACCCCTGGGACGAAACACTGAAGCTTTCTTT.